The present T cell receptor beta chain was sequenced within a study of response to subunit inactivated influenza vaccine. Broader study findings: Authors suggested seasonal influenza vaccinations each recruit few new T cells.

TCRdb ran MiXCR on the RT-PCR reads and lists one entry per CDR3 protein. In the table there are about 800,000 distinct CDR3 sequences, 20% to 25% of which are singletons. This clonotype was picked up a small number of times. The antigen remains undetermined. The V end lost 2 bases, the J end lost 6 bases, and 8 bases lay between the germline ends. Germline CDR1 is SGHRS and CDR2 is YFSETQ. This CDR3 has 12 residues. The TCR comes from a man aged 50-59 years who received an inactivated influenza vaccine. The chain carries TRBV5-1 and TRBJ1-2, with D perhaps matching TRBD1 (5 bases). Sequenced material: PBMCs from blood, taken 5 to 6 days after vaccination. The CDR3 spells CASSLLGDGYTF. For the CDR3, the DNA is TGCGCCAGCAGCTTATTGGGGGATGGCTACACCTTC.